This T cell receptor beta chain stems from a study of cytomegalovirus exposure and HLA in healthy donors. This clone was counted a single time. Its antigen is undetermined. Study observations and caveats: TCR beta V- and J-gene trimming, according to a later analysis, was linked to a missense DCLRE1C variant. Prior analysis indicated that the majority of TCR beta V segments exhibited productivity approximately 90% or approximately 30% of the time.

The primer mix had 60 Vbeta and 13 Jbeta primers. Assay used: immunoSEQ multiplex PCR; TCRdb lists only in-frame clones, some missing. Here the sample spans 150,000 or so clones, roughly four fifths being singletons. The CDR3 runs to 15 residues. Looked up from germline, CDR1 is MDHEN and CDR2 is SYDVKM. The J segment lost 0 bases and the V segment lost 6 bases, leaving 7 bases of the junction unmatched. The sample consisted of PBMCs. The rearrangement joins TRBV28 to TRBJ1-1; the match to TRBD1 covers 7 bases. This sequence was found in a young man in good health and CMV-seropositive. CDR3 DNA sequence: TGTGCCAGCAGACCCCCAGGGGGATTGAACACTGAAGCTTTCTTT. Translated, it gives CASRPPGGLNTEAFF. Complete variable domain (other parts from reference TRBV28 and TRBJ1-1): DVKVTQSSRYLVKRTGEKVFLECVQDMDHENMFWYRQDPGLGLRLIYFSYDVKMKEKGDIPEGYSVSREKKERFSLILESASTNQTSMYLCASRPPGGLNTEAFFGQGTRLTVV.